These 23 T cell receptor beta chains originate from one sample sequenced in a study of breast tumors, draining lymph nodes, adjacent tissues. TCRdb passed the multiplex PCR reads through MiXCR, listing each CDR3 protein once. The table includes about 180,000 distinct CDR3 sequences, 25% to 40% detected once. Axillary draining lymph nodes of breast cancer patients supplied the node samples. Sequences were obtained from axillary lymph node tissue. Receptor source: a female donor with breast cancer. Some clones in this sample may be carry-over from other donors' samples.

This clonotype was seen many times. The chain uses TRBV4-1 and TRBJ2-7, with unresolved D. Germline-derived CDR1 and CDR2 are MGHRA and YSYEKL. The CDR3 is 13 residues long. The ends were cut back, 1 base at V and 6 bases at J, with 10 bases in the middle. The CDR3: CASSQGFTLEQYF. CDR3 nucleotide sequence: TGCGCCAGCAGCCAAGGGTTTACACTCGAGCAGTACTTC.

This clonotype has ten or more counts. The chain combines TRBV6-1 with TRBJ2-1; 9 bases agree with TRBD2. The CDR3 has 15 amino acids. After removal of 2 bases from V and 1 base from J, the junction contained 0 bases not matched to a gene. The V gene's germline CDR1 is MNHNS and CDR2 SASEGT. The CDR3 is CASSELAGSYNEQFF. CDR3 sequence (DNA): TGTGCCAGCAGTGAACTAGCGGGATCCTACAATGAGCAGTTCTTC.

This chain connects TRBV6-6 to TRBJ1-3, with 7 bases fitting TRBD1. CDR1 and CDR2 (germline): MNHNY, SVGAGI (reference sequence). The V segment lost 2 bases and the J segment 7 bases; nucleotides outside the gene matches: 11. The CDR3 runs 16 residues. In nucleotides, the CDR3 is TGTGCCAGCAGTTACACCCCCAGGGGCAGGGGGAACACCATATATTTT. Translation: CASSYTPRGRGNTIYF.

The V call is TRBV18, the J call TRBJ2-1; 9 bases match TRBD1. Germline V gene data show CDR1 as KGHSH and CDR2 as LQKENI. This CDR3 comprises 17 residues. With 3 bases clipped from V and 9 bases from J, the junction kept 15 bases outside the gene matches. The DNA for the CDR3 is TGTGCCAGCTCACCCCGCGGGACAGGGCGGCTCAACAGTGAGCAGTTCTTC. The encoded protein is CASSPRGTGRLNSEQFF.

This clonotype was recorded many times. This chain uses TRBV9 with TRBJ2-1; D is possibly TRBD1 or TRBD2 (5 bases each). The germline gives CDR1 SGDLS, CDR2 YYNGEE. The CDR3 is made up of 15 amino acids. The germline V and J ends were trimmed by 4 bases and 0 bases, with 11 bases remaining between them. CDR3 loop: CASSSDSGSYNEQFF. CDR3 nucleotides: TGTGCCAGCAGCTCAGACAGCGGCTCCTACAATGAGCAGTTCTTC.

This clonotype is labeled as medium-sized (0.01 to 0.1%). The V call is TRBV9, the J call TRBJ2-2; TRBD2 aligns across 10 bases. The germline CDR1 and CDR2 sequences are SGDLS and YYNGEE. V was pared by 1 base and J by 7 bases, with 4 bases of the junction left unmatched. This CDR3 has 15 residues. CDR3 in amino acids: CASSVLAGEGGELFF. The DNA of the CDR3 is TGTGCCAGCAGCGTACTAGCGGGAGAGGGCGGGGAGCTGTTTTTT.

The chain combines TRBV5-1 with TRBJ2-5; 9 nucleotides match TRBD1. The germline gives CDR1 SGHRS, CDR2 YFSETQ. This CDR3 region has 15 residues. Losses at the gene ends were 4 bases for V and 5 bases for J; bases not matched to a gene: 9. CDR3 loop: CASSHGTGTGETQYF. The CDR3 DNA reads as TGCGCCAGCAGCCACGGGACAGGGACAGGGGAGACCCAGTACTTC.

The chain joins TRBV6-6 to TRBJ2-3; 10 bases fit TRBD2. Germline V CDR1 and CDR2: MNHNY, SVGAGI (reference sequence). The CDR3 extends over 18 amino acids. V gave up 5 bases and J gave up 5 bases; unmatched junction bases: 16. CDR3 nucleotide sequence: TGTGCCAGCAGTCCTGGTCTAGCGGGGGCCAATAGGGAAGATACGCAGTATTTT. Protein sequence: CASSPGLAGANREDTQYF.

The V and J genes are TRBV5-8 and TRBJ2-7; no reliable D call. Trimming took off 2 bases at V and 6 bases at J, with 9 bases between the two ends. CDR1 and CDR2 from the germline V gene are SGHTS and YDEGEE. This CDR3 has 12 residues. CDR3 amino acids: CASSLGFSEQYF. DNA for the CDR3: TGTGCCAGCAGCTTAGGGTTCTCCGAGCAGTACTTC. The entire variable domain, with the rest obtained from reference TRBV5-8 and TRBJ2-7, is as follows: EAGVTQSPTHLIKTRGQQATLRCSPISGHTSVYWYQQALGLGLQFLLWYDEGEERNRGNFPPRFSGRQFPNYSSELNVNALELEDSALYLCASSLGFSEQYFGPGTRLTVT.

This clonotype was counted many times. The V and J genes are TRBV18 and TRBJ1-4; D remains ambiguous. CDR1 KGHSH and CDR2 LQKENI come from the germline V gene. Trimming pared 3 bases from V and 8 bases from J, leaving 13 bases between. The CDR3 has 14 amino acids. The CDR3 nucleotides read TGTGCCAGCTCACCGGGTCTAGGGAAGGAAAAACTGTTTTTT. This translates into CASSPGLGKEKLFF.

The table lists this clonotype with a few counts. This chain links TRBV5-8 with TRBJ1-1, with 11 bases fitting TRBD1. The CDR3 totals 18 residues. From germline, CDR1 is SGHTS and CDR2 YDEGEE. Trimming cost V 3 bases and J 0 bases; bases outside gene matches: 10. DNA of the CDR3: TGTGCCAGCAGCTCGTTCCGGACAGGGGGCAGTTTGAACACTGAAGCTTTCTTT. Translating it yields CASSSFRTGGSLNTEAFF. Full variable domain (rest looked up from reference TRBV5-8 and TRBJ1-1): EAGVTQSPTHLIKTRGQQATLRCSPISGHTSVYWYQQALGLGLQFLLWYDEGEERNRGNFPPRFSGRQFPNYSSELNVNALELEDSALYLCASSSFRTGGSLNTEAFFGQGTRLTVV.

This chain uses TRBV5-8 with TRBJ1-5; D might be TRBD1 (5 bases). Trimming took 0 bases from V and 7 from J, leaving 14 bases between them. Germline V lookup: CDR1 SGHTS, CDR2 YDEGEE. The CDR3 length is 15 residues. The CDR3 DNA reads as TGTGCCAGCAGCTTGGCCGGTCAGGGTGTACAGCCCCAGCATTTT. Its protein product is CASSLAGQGVQPQHF. The full variable domain, its missing parts supplied by reference TRBV5-8 and TRBJ1-5, is EAGVTQSPTHLIKTRGQQATLRCSPISGHTSVYWYQQALGLGLQFLLWYDEGEERNRGNFPPRFSGRQFPNYSSELNVNALELEDSALYLCASSLAGQGVQPQHFGDGTRLSIL.

V is TRBV20-1 and J is TRBJ1-1; TRBD1 matches 10 bases. Germline trimming cut 2 bases from V and 4 bases from J; bases unmatched to any gene: 13. Germline loops: CDR1 DFQATT, CDR2 SNEGSKA (reference sequence). The CDR3 has 17 residues. The CDR3 sequence is CSARKLGTDRGPTEAFF. DNA for the CDR3: TGCAGTGCTAGAAAACTGGGGACCGACAGGGGGCCCACTGAAGCTTTCTTT.

This clonotype was counted at least ten times. The gene calls are TRBV12-3 or TRBV12-4 and TRBJ2-7, with TRBD2 identical over 8 bases. Trimming removed 4 bases from V and 0 bases from J; junction bases left unmatched: 11. The CDR3 is 17 amino acids. CDR3 amino acids: CASSSPGGGRISYEQYF. The DNA of the CDR3 is TGTGCCAGCAGTTCCCCGGGGGGGGGGAGAATCTCCTACGAGCAGTACTTC.

For this clonotype: It may be a read error: a sequence one base away is much more abundant. The chain combines TRBV5-4 with TRBJ2-5; D remains ambiguous. Looked up from germline, CDR1 is SGHNT and CDR2 is YYREEE (reference sequence). The CDR3 is 14 residues long. V was pared by 6 bases and J by 2 bases, with 14 bases between. In nucleotides, the CDR3 is TGTGCCAGCACCGCTGGCCAGCCGCAAGAGACCCAGTACTTC. It codes for CASTAGQPQETQYF.

Ten or more counts support this clonotype. This chain connects TRBV20-1 to TRBJ2-3, with 16 bases lining up with TRBD2. There are 16 residues in the CDR3. The ends lost 6 bases at V and 6 bases at J; junction bases unmatched: 9. Germline V lookup: CDR1 DFQATT, CDR2 SNEGSKA (reference sequence). The CDR3 sequence: CSASPGTSGRGDTQYF. CDR3 in DNA: TGCAGTGCCTCGCCCGGGACTAGCGGGAGGGGGGATACGCAGTATTTT.

The table lists this clonotype with a count of one. A read error is possible here, since a much larger clone lies one base away. The V call is TRBV11-2, the J call TRBJ2-5, with a possible D match to TRBD1 (6 bases). Germline V gives CDR1 SGHAT, CDR2 FQNNGV. CDR3 length: 16 residues. The chain's CDR3 is CASSLAPDSNQETQCF. CDR3 DNA sequence: TGTGCCAGCAGCTTAGCCCCGGACAGTAACCAAGAGACCCAGTGCTTC.

About this clonotype itself: A much larger clone lies a single base off, so this may be a read error. The J gene is TRBJ2-1, the V gene TRBV7-3, with 11 bases identical to TRBD2. The V gene end was trimmed by 5 bases and the J gene end by 5 bases; junction bases not matched to a gene: 17. Germline assignment: CDR1 SGHTA and CDR2 FQGTGA. CDR3 size: 19 residues. The DNA for the CDR3 is TGTGCCAGCAGCCGCACCAGAACACTAGCGGGAGTTGATCACAATGAGCAGTTCTTC. Translated, it gives CASSRTRTLAGVDHNEQFF.

This clonotype was picked up a small number of times. The chain recombines TRBV12-3 or TRBV12-4 with TRBJ2-6; 9 bases line up with TRBD2. V lost 3 bases to trimming and J lost 0 bases; unmatched junction nucleotides: 0. The CDR3 runs 16 residues. The CDR3 reads CASSFSGGSGANVLTF. CDR3 DNA sequence: TGTGCCAGCAGTTTTAGCGGGGGCTCTGGGGCCAACGTCCTGACTTTC.

This clonotype was seen repeatedly, ten times or more. The chain uses TRBV10-3 and TRBJ1-2; D remains ambiguous. The CDR3 is 13 residues long. With 2 bases removed from V and 6 bases from J, the gap between germline ends came to 10 bases. CDR1 ENHRY and CDR2 SYGVKD come from the germline V gene. CDR3 coding DNA: TGTGCCATCAGTGAGACGGACTACGATGGCTACACCTTC. Protein: CAISETDYDGYTF.

This clonotype was seen at least ten times. This chain connects TRBV19 to TRBJ1-5; 7 positions match TRBD1. The junction had 6 bases not matched to a gene; V was cut back by 5 bases and J by 2 bases. The CDR3 runs 15 residues. Germline V gene sequence: CDR1 LNHDA, CDR2 SQIVND (reference sequence). The CDR3 sequence: CASSLQGIGNQPQHF. The CDR3 nucleotides read TGTGCCAGTAGTTTACAGGGGATTGGCAATCAGCCCCAGCATTTT.

This clonotype was detected only once. The chain employs TRBV4-1 and TRBJ2-5; 11 nucleotides agree with TRBD2. This CDR3 region has 17 residues. The V gene's germline CDR1 is MGHRA and CDR2 YSYEKL. The V gene end was trimmed by 6 bases and the J gene end by 0 bases; junction bases not matched to a gene: 9. The CDR3 DNA is TGCGCCAGCAGTGCGGCTAGCGGGGGGCAAGACCAAGAGACCCAGTACTTC. Amino acids: CASSAASGGQDQETQYF.

This clonotype was seen more than once but under ten times. The V call is TRBV27, the J call TRBJ1-5; D ambiguous. The germline V gene encodes CDR1 MNHEY and CDR2 SMNVEV (reference sequence). Trimming stripped 4 bases from V and 0 bases from J, with 10 bases between. The length of the CDR3 is 15 residues. CDR3 sequence: CASSSLSDSNQPQHF. DNA for the CDR3: TGTGCCAGCAGTTCCCTCAGTGATAGCAATCAGCCCCAGCATTTT.